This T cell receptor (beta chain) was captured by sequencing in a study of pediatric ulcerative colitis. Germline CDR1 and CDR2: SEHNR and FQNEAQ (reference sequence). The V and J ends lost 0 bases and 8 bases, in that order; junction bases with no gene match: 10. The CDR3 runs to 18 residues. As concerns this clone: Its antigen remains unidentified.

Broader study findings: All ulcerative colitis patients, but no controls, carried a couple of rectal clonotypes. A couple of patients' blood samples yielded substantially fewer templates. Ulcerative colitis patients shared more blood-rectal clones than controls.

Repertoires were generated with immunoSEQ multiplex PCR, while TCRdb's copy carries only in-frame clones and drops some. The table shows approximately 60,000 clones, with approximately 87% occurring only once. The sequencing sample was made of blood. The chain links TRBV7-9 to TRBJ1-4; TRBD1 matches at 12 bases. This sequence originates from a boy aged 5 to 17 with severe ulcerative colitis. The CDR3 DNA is TGTGCCAGCAGCTTAGCAGGGACAGGGGGCGCAGGTTGGGAAAAACTGTTTTTT. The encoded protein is CASSLAGTGGAGWEKLFF.